This T cell receptor (beta chain) was documented in a study of T-cell memory formation after mild COVID-19 (dated by TCRdb to 2020 to 2022). In terms of the full investigation: TCR sequence clusters from the two donors were largely donor specific. Longitudinal TCRalpha and TCRbeta repertoire sequencing tracked T-cell clones expanding and contracting after mild COVID-19 in two donors. The cohort was made up of two young adult volunteers, one female and one male, who were previously healthy.

Sequencing took place on an Illumina NovaSeq 6000. Using 5'RACE with constant-segment primers, TCRalpha and TCRbeta cDNA libraries were constructed, with sample barcodes and unique molecular identifiers added in the process. RNA was extracted from every sample with Trizol reagent. Amplification of the libraries took two PCR steps, and the second step added a second sample barcode plus Illumina TruSeq adapters. The libraries were sequenced on an Illumina NovaSeq using 2 x 150 bp paired-end reads. The study's processing was this. With migec v1.2.7, reads were demultiplexed and then collapsed into UMI-guided consensus sequences. Using mixcr v2.1.11, UMI consensuses were aligned to TRA and TRB V and J templates and then assembled into clonotypes. A clonotype was counted as expanded or contracted only if both edgeR and NoisET called the change significant, with noise models trained on biological replicates. edgeR calls used a false discovery rate-adjusted p below 0.01 and a log2 fold-change threshold of 1. As an exploratory analysis of dynamics, PCA with hierarchical clustering was applied to max-normalized trajectories of the 1000 most abundant clonotypes. Each responding clone was given a CD4 or CD8 phenotype based on the CD4+ and CD8+ repertoires, which had been sequenced separately. Clones were called with MiXCR by TCRdb after fastp trimmed the public reads at Q25, and only in-frame beta chains were retained. Rows are unified per CDR3 protein, each entry keeping the most common DNA and genes. The authors' filters were not applied to this entry. The sample data list roughly 190,000 distinct CDR3 sequences, and around 19% of these were observed just once. The ten largest clones add up to roughly 2.4% of the sample.

Findings and caveats that apply to the study as a whole: From day 15 to 85, contracting clones showed balanced CD4/CD8 phenotypes, whereas a second wave of clones that expanded from day 15 to 37 leaned towards CD4+. Contracting CD4+ clones appeared mostly in the CM and EM memory subsets, whereas CD8+ clones were enriched in EMRA. Only a couple of mild cases were covered in the study, and larger cohorts including severe cases with pre-infection samples were considered necessary. Some responding clones were detected in pre-infection memory, which suggested that pre-existing cross-reactive memory T cells had joined the SARS-CoV-2 response. SARS-CoV-2 specificity was not confirmed for the second-wave clones peaking on day 37.

Ficoll-Paque density gradient centrifugation was used to isolate PBMCs. A remark on this clonotype: It lacks a known antigen. No base-level quality is on record; no much larger clone is a single base apart.

The sequenced sample consisted of PBMCs or a T cell subset sorted from them (not recorded which). The clonotype was recovered from an adult woman who had mild COVID-19 (a few samples of this study predate the infection). The sample titles of this study are shuffled in the database, so cell type and time point are left out; the donor was told from shared clones.

Here is the DNA: TGTGCCACCAGTGATCCTCCAGGGGGCGAGTTCTTC. The translation is CATSDPPGGEFF. The rearrangement joined TRBV24-1 to TRBJ2-1, and 8 junction bases match TRBD1. V ends up 3 bases short and J 14 bases short, with an unmatched junction base count of 5. The germline V gene provides CDR1 KGHDR and CDR2 SFDVKD. Measured from the cysteine to the phenylalanine, the CDR3 is 12 residues long. Only the CDR3 region is kept as DNA, spanning 36 bases read in frame from base 1.